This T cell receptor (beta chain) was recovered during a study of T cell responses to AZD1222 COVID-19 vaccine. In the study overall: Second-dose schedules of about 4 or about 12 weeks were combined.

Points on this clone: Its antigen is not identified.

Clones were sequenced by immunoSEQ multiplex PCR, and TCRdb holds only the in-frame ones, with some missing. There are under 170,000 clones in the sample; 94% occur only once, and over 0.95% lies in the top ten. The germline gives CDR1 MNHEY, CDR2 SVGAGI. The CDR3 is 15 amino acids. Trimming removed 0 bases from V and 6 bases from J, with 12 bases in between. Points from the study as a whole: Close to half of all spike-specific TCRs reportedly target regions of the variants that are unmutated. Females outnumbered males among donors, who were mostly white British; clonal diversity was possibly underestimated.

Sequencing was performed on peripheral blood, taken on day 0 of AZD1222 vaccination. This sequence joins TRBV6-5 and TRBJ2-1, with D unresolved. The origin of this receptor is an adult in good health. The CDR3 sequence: CASSYSSLASNEQFF. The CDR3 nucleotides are TGTGCCAGCAGTTACTCCAGTCTTGCTTCCAATGAGCAGTTCTTC.